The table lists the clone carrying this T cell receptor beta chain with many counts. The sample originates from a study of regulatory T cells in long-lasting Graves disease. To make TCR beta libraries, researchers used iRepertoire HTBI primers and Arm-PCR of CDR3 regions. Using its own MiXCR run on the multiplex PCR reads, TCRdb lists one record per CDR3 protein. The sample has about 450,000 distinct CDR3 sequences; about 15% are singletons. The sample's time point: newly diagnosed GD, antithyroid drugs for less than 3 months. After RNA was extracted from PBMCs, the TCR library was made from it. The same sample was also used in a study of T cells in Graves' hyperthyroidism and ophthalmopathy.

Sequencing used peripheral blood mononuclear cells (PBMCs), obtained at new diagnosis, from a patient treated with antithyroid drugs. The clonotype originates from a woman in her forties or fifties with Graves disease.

The CDR3 loop reads CASSTSGITETQYF. CDR3 DNA: TGTGCCAGCAGTACTAGCGGGATAACGGAGACCCAGTACTTC. V is TRBV27 and J is TRBJ2-5; 10 bases agree with TRBD2. The ends lost 5 bases at V and 5 bases at J; junction bases unmatched: 5. CDR1 and CDR2 from the germline V gene are MNHEY and SMNVEV (reference sequence). The CDR3 has 14 residues.